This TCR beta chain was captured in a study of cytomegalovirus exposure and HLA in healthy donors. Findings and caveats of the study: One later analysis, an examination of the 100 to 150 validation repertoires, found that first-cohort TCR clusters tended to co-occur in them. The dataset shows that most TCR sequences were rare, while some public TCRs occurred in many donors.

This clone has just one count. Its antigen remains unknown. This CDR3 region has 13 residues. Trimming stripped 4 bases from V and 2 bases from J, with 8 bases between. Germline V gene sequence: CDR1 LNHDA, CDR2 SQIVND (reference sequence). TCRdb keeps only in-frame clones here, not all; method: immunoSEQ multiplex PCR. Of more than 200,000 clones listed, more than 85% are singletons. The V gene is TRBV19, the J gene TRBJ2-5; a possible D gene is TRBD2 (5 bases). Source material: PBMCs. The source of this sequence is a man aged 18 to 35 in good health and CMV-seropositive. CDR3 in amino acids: CASSNRGQETQYF. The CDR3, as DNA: TGTGCCAGTAGTAACCGGGGTCAAGAGACCCAGTACTTC.